The sequence of this TCR beta chain was determined in a study of blood T cell repertoires in COVID-19. Across the study: Italy, Spain and the United States were the sources of the convalescent and acute COVID-19 samples. Sources were T cells, B-cell-depleted T cells, or PBMCs; the material itself was cDNA or gDNA.

The authors' processing: Cell counts per sample came from amplifying reference gene primers. Data came from immunoSEQ multiplex PCR; TCRdb stores just in-frame clones and leaves some out. Clone size and the V and J calls come from that table; the DNA yielded D and trimming. The sample lists 50,000 to 55,000 clones, approximately 84% occurring once. The length of the CDR3 is 15 residues. The junction had 5 bases not matched to a gene; V was cut back by 0 bases and J by 7 bases. Germline CDR1 reads SGHRS; CDR2 reads YFSETQ. Sequencing input: peripheral blood. The chain is built from TRBV5-1 and TRBJ2-4; 9 nucleotides align to TRBD1. This clonotype originated in a human donor in a cohort sampled during active COVID-19. The CDR3 is CASSLGGGQGNIQYF. The CDR3, as DNA: TGCGCCAGCAGCTTGGGTGGAGGACAGGGGAACATTCAGTACTTC.